The sequence of this T cell receptor (beta chain) was determined in a study of shared clonotypes between healthy human individuals. Notes on the study in general: A small donor pool kept down the genetic and exposure-history diversity that was represented.

Germline loops: CDR1 SGHRS, CDR2 YFSETQ. The CDR3 has 15 amino acids. Trimming stripped 6 bases from V and 10 bases from J, with 23 bases between. About this clone: Its antigen is not known.

TCRdb's table, derived via immunoSEQ multiplex PCR, lists solely in-frame clones and lacks some. The repertoire includes 2 million to 3 million clones, around nine tenths of them detected once, and around 0.15% sits in the top ten. The receptor comes from a man between 18 and 29 years old in good health. V is TRBV5-1 and J is TRBJ2-1, with D perhaps matching TRBD1 (6 bases). What was sequenced was naive CD4+ T cells sorted from blood. Sample subset: CD45RA+ positively selected. The CDR3 coding sequence is TGCGCCAGCACCCCCGGGACAACGACCCCTGAGGAGCAGTTCTTC. Its translation is CASTPGTTTPEEQFF.